Sequencing of this T cell receptor beta chain was carried out in a study of OX40 agonist ivuxolimab in advanced cancers. Looking at the study overall: Anti-PD-1, anti-PD-L1 or anti-CTLA-4 therapy given earlier was allowed, and 40% had some. The study's findings and limits: Average numbers of expanded clones were greater in CD8+ T cells than in CD4+.

V was shortened by 3 bases and J by 8 bases, with 13 bases between the two germline ends. In germline, CDR1 is MDHEN, CDR2 SYDVKM. The CDR3 loop spans 14 amino acids. Autoimmune disease history or systemic immunosuppression disqualified patients. With respect to this clone: Its specificity is not known.

Generated by immunoSEQ multiplex PCR, the TCRdb table keeps only in-frame clones and is missing some. The repertoire holds 75,000 to 90,000 clones, with more than 80% as singletons. The rearrangement joins TRBV28 to TRBJ1-4; D is unresolved. The clonotype comes from an adult with an advanced solid tumor such as melanoma, head and neck, liver or kidney cancer. Material: CD4+ or CD8+ T cells sorted from blood, obtained in a trial of the OX40 agonist ivuxolimab. The chain's CDR3 is CASSLSGLNEKLFF. The CDR3 DNA sequence: TGTGCCAGCAGTTTGTCGGGGTTGAACGAAAAACTGTTTTTT. Full variable domain (outside the CDR3, taken from reference TRBV28 and TRBJ1-4): DVKVTQSSRYLVKRTGEKVFLECVQDMDHENMFWYRQDPGLGLRLIYFSYDVKMKEKGDIPEGYSVSREKKERFSLILESASTNQTSMYLCASSLSGLNEKLFFGSGTQLSVL.